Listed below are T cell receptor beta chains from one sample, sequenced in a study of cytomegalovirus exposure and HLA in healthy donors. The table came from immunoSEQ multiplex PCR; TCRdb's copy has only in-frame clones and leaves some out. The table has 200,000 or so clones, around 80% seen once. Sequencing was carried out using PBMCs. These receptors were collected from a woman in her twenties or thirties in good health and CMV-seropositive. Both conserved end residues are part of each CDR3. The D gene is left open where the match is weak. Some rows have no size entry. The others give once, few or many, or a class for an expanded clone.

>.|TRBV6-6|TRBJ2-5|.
CASSSEVVGTQYF
TGTGCCAGCAGTTCGGAGGTTGTCGGGACCCAGTACTTC
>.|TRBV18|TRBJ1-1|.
CASSPSGGGTEAFF
TGTGCCAGCTCACCTTCGGGGGGGGGCACTGAAGCTTTCTTT
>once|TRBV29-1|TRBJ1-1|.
CSVAGRGTEAFF
TGCAGCGTCGCTGGGAGGGGCACTGAAGCTTTCTTT
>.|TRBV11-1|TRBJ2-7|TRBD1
CASSSPPGQGDYEQYF
TGTGCCAGCAGCTCCCCTCCGGGACAGGGGGACTACGAGCAGTACTTC
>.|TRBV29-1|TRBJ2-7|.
CSVRGRGYGEQYF
TGCAGCGTCCGTGGGAGGGGGTACGGCGAGCAGTACTTC
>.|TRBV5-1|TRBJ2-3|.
CASSLGLATDTQYF
TGCGCCAGCAGCTTGGGTCTAGCCACAGATACGCAGTATTTT
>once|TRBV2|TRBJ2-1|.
CASSDRYGNEQFF
TGTGCCAGCAGTGACAGGTATGGCAATGAGCAGTTCTTC
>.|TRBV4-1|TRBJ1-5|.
CASSQGGGTQPQHF
TGCGCCAGCAGCCAAGGGGGAGGGACCCAGCCCCAGCATTTT
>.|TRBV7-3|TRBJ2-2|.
CASSLDSTGTGELFF
TGTGCCAGCAGCCTTGACTCGACTGGCACCGGGGAGCTGTTTTTT
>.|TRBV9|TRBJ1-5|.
CASSGGDSNQPQHF
TGTGCCAGCAGCGGGGGAGATAGCAATCAGCCCCAGCATTTT
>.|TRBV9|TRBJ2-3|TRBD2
CASSFGTSGTTQYF
TGTGCCAGCAGCTTCGGGACTAGCGGGACTACGCAGTATTTT
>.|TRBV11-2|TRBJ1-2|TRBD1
CASSDRGVYGYTF
TGTGCCAGCAGTGACAGGGGCGTCTATGGCTACACCTTC
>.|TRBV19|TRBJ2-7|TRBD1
CASRGRTGASYEQYF
TGTGCCAGTAGGGGGAGGACAGGGGCTTCCTACGAGCAGTACTTC
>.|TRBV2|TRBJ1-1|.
CASNPTGNTEAFF
TGTGCCAGCAACCCCACCGGGAACACTGAAGCTTTCTTT
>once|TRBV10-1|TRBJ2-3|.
CASSESTDTQYF
TGCGCCAGCAGTGAGTCGACTGATACGCAGTATTTT
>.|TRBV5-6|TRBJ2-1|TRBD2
CASTLSGRTNEQFF
TGTGCCAGCACCCTTAGCGGGAGGACCAATGAGCAGTTCTTC
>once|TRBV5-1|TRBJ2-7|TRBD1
CASSINRGLYEQYF
TGCGCCAGCAGCATAAACAGGGGGCTCTACGAGCAGTACTTC
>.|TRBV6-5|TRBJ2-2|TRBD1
CASRPGQVYTGELFF
TGTGCCAGCAGACCTGGACAGGTGTACACCGGGGAGCTGTTTTTT
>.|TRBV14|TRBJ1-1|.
CASSQDLGHLNTEAFF
TGTGCCAGCAGCCAAGATTTGGGACACCTGAACACTGAAGCTTTCTTT
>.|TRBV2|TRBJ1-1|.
CASKEGREGTEAFF
TGTGCCAGCAAAGAGGGGCGGGAGGGCACTGAAGCTTTCTTT
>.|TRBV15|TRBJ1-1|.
CATRRNTEAFF
TGTGCCACCCGGAGGAACACTGAAGCTTTCTTT
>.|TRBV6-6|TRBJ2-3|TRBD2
CASTPRLAGERDTQYF
TGTGCCAGCACCCCTCGACTAGCGGGAGAACGAGATACGCAGTATTTT
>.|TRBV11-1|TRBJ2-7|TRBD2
CASSLEGLALYEQYF
TGTGCCAGCAGCTTAGAGGGACTAGCGCTCTACGAGCAGTACTTC
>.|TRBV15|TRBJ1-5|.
CATSIKGFSNQPQHF
TGTGCCACCAGCATTAAGGGGTTCAGCAATCAGCCCCAGCATTTT
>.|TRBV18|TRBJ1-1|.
CASSPLVTKNTEAFF
TGTGCCAGCTCACCATTGGTGACAAAGAACACTGAAGCTTTCTTT
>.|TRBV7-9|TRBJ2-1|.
CASSSGSYNEQFF
TGTGCCAGCAGCTCCGGGAGCTACAATGAGCAGTTCTTC
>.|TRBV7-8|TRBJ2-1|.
CASSLVFFPNNEQFF
TGTGCCAGCAGCTTAGTTTTTTTCCCCAACAATGAGCAGTTCTTC
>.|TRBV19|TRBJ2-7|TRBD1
CASSRTGDDEQYF
TGTGCCAGTAGCCGGACAGGGGACGACGAGCAGTACTTC
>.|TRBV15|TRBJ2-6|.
CATAEMTSGANVLTF
TGTGCCACCGCGGAAATGACGTCTGGGGCCAACGTCCTGACTTTC